This T cell receptor beta chain is drawn from a study of cytomegalovirus exposure and HLA in healthy donors. Across the study: The 130 or so validation repertoires, a later analysis reported, used the same platform as the approximately 700 first-cohort repertoires.

A roughly 120-subject validation cohort, separate from the roughly 700-subject first cohort, supplied the donors. Measured with immunoSEQ multiplex PCR; TCRdb has only the in-frame clones, and not every one. The table shows 100,000 to 150,000 clones, with around 96% occurring only once. The germline CDR1 and CDR2 sequences are SGHTA and FQGNSA. The length of the CDR3 is 15 residues. V shed 4 bases and J 3 bases; nucleotides not matched to a gene: 4. This clone was detected once. Other nucleotide sequences from this sample produce the same CDR3. This receptor was taken from a man in his late teens or twenties in good health and CMV-seronegative. Material for sequencing was PBMCs. J is TRBJ2-3 and V is TRBV7-2; 10 bases fit TRBD2. The CDR3: CASSWGAGGTDTQYF. The CDR3 DNA follows: TGTGCCAGCAGCTGGGGAGCGGGAGGGACAGATACGCAGTATTTT.